These 13 T cell receptor beta chains came from one sample sequenced in a study of shared clonotypes between healthy human individuals. Repertoires were generated with immunoSEQ multiplex PCR, while TCRdb's copy carries only in-frame clones and drops some. The data show about 2.3 million clones, less than 95% seen once. Sequenced input: naive CD4+ T cells from PBMCs. Subset noted: CD45RA+ positively selected. The receptors were sampled from a man between 18 and 29 years old in good health. Some clones in this sample may be carry-over from other donors' samples.

The CDR3: CASSSDNYGNTIYF. The CDR3 bases are TGTGCCAGCAGTTCCGACAATTACGGAAACACCATATATTTT. V usage is TRBV6-5 and J usage is TRBJ1-3; unclear D gene. Trimming cost V 4 bases and J 4 bases, with 11 bases left between them. CDR3 length equals 14 residues. Germline V gene data show CDR1 as MNHEY and CDR2 as SVGAGI.

This clone occurred once. CDR3 in amino acids: CASSLGLAGGLAKNIQYF. The CDR3 coding sequence is TGTGCCAGCAGCTTAGGCCTAGCGGGAGGGCTAGCCAAAAACATTCAGTACTTC. The V and J genes are TRBV7-6 and TRBJ2-4; 12 bases line up with TRBD2. Trimming took 1 base from V and 0 from J; bases not matched to a gene: 4. Per germline, CDR1 SGHVS and CDR2 FNYEAQ. The CDR3 length is 18 residues. Based on the CDR3 plus reference TRBV7-6 and TRBJ2-4, the full variable domain is GAGVSQSPRYKVTKRGQDVALRCDPISGHVSLYWYRQALGQGPEFLTYFNYEAQQDKSGLPNDRFSAERPEGSISTLTIQRTEQRDSAMYRCASSLGLAGGLAKNIQYFGAGTRLSVL.

On this clone itself: Other nucleotide sequences in the sample specify the same CDR3. This chain connects TRBV5-1 to TRBJ2-2; D gene uncertain. Trimming left V 3 bases short and J 4 bases short, with 1 base between. The CDR3 consists of 11 residues. CDR1 and CDR2 (germline): SGHRS, YFSETQ. CDR3 region: CASSSTGELFF. The CDR3 DNA reads as TGCGCCAGCAGCTCCACCGGGGAGCTGTTTTTT.

This chain links TRBV5-1 with TRBJ2-3; weak D call: TRBD1 (5 bases). CDR3 length: 14 residues. V dropped 3 bases and J dropped 4 bases, with 12 bases sitting between them. Germline CDR1 and CDR2: SGHRS and YFSETQ. CDR3 sequence reads: CASSSRVGADTQYF. The CDR3, as DNA: TGCGCCAGCAGCTCCAGGGTAGGCGCAGATACGCAGTATTTT. Supplemented by reference TRBV5-1 and TRBJ2-3, the full variable domain reads KAGVTQTPRYLIKTRGQQVTLSCSPISGHRSVSWYQQTPGQGLQFLFEYFSETQRNKGNFPGRFSGRQFSNSRSEMNVSTLELGDSALYLCASSSRVGADTQYFGPGTRLTVL.

This clone appeared once. The rearrangement uses TRBV11-3 and TRBJ2-7, with 7 bases identical to TRBD1. The germline CDR1 and CDR2 sequences are SGHNT and YENEEA. This CDR3 is built from 13 residues. V shed 6 bases, J shed 5 bases, and the junction held 7 bases outside the gene matches. CDR3 sequence (DNA): TGTGCCAGCAGTGGGGACAGTGAAGACGAGCAGTACTTC. Translating gives CASSGDSEDEQYF.

The CDR3 DNA follows: TGTGCCAGCAGTTCCACACGACTAGCGGGACTAGGGGAGCAGTACTTC. Amino acid sequence: CASSSTRLAGLGEQYF. The V gene is TRBV2, the J gene TRBJ2-7; TRBD2 aligns across 11 bases. The junction had 13 bases not matched to a gene; V was cut back by 5 bases and J by 7 bases. The germline gives CDR1 SNHLY, CDR2 FYNNEI. This CDR3 spans 16 amino acids.

Worth noting for this clone: Other DNA variants within this sample encode the same CDR3. The chain joins TRBV5-5 to TRBJ1-1; D is uncertain. Germline V gives CDR1 SGHKS, CDR2 YYEKEE (reference sequence). Trimming took 4 bases from V and 1 from J, leaving 8 bases between them. The CDR3 totals 13 residues. The CDR3 protein is CASSLLSNTEAFF. CDR3 DNA sequence: TGTGCCAGCAGCCTTCTATCGAACACTGAAGCTTTCTTT.

This sequence joins TRBV4-1 and TRBJ1-2; perhaps TRBD1 as D (5 bases). This CDR3 region has 15 residues. CDR1 is MGHRA and CDR2 is YSYEKL in the germline V gene. The V gene lost 0 bases and the J gene lost 0 bases, with 8 bases spanning the gap. The CDR3 here is CASSQEPGTNYGYTF. CDR3 DNA sequence: TGCGCCAGCAGCCAAGAACCAGGGACTAACTATGGCTACACCTTC.

The J gene is TRBJ1-5, the V gene TRBV19, with D maybe TRBD1 (6 bases). CDR1 and CDR2 from the germline V gene are LNHDA and SQIVND (reference sequence). The CDR3 extends over 15 amino acids. Trimming left V 5 bases short and J 3 bases short, with 14 bases between. CDR3: CASSWGAPNNQPQHF. In nucleotides, the CDR3 is TGTGCCAGTAGTTGGGGGGCCCCCAACAATCAGCCCCAGCATTTT.

This clone was seen once. The rearrangement uses TRBV27 and TRBJ1-1, with D possibly matching TRBD1 (5 bases). Germline values: CDR1 MNHEY, CDR2 SMNVEV (reference sequence). The CDR3 has 16 residues. Deletions cut 4 bases from V and 0 bases from J, with 15 bases between. In nucleotides, the CDR3 is TGTGCCAGCAGTTCCCCGGGCGGACATTTGAACACTGAAGCTTTCTTT. Protein product: CASSSPGGHLNTEAFF.

With respect to this clone: Distinct nucleotide sequences in the sample also encode this CDR3. V is TRBV18 and J is TRBJ2-7, with 10 bases aligning to TRBD1. The CDR3 runs to 14 residues. CDR1 is KGHSH and CDR2 is LQKENI in the germline V gene. Germline trimming cut 3 bases from V and 4 bases from J; bases unmatched to any gene: 3. CDR3 protein: CASSPGQGSYEQYF. Here the CDR3 DNA reads TGTGCCAGCTCACCGGGACAGGGGTCATACGAGCAGTACTTC.

In this sample, this clone turned up a few times. This chain links TRBV7-9 with TRBJ1-4; possible D gene TRBD1, 6 bases. Trimming removed 4 bases from V and 10 bases from J, with 13 bases in between. Germline CDR1 is SEHNR and CDR2 is FQNEAQ (reference sequence). There are 13 residues in the CDR3. CDR3 bases: TGTGCCAGCAGCTACCCAGGGGAAGCAAAACTGTTTTTT. Its translation: CASSYPGEAKLFF.

The chain joins TRBV10-3 to TRBJ2-7; 9 bases are shared with TRBD2. Per the germline V gene, CDR1 is ENHRY and CDR2 is SYGVKD. With 9 bases clipped from V and 3 bases from J, the junction kept 9 bases outside the gene matches. The CDR3 has 14 amino acids. The DNA for the CDR3 is TGTGCCATAAGAAGCCGGACTAGCGACTACGAGCAGTACTTC. This gives the protein CAIRSRTSDYEQYF.